This T cell receptor (beta chain) was recovered during a study of graft-versus-host responses after intestinal transplantation. Turning to the study itself: Transplants given to recipients were multivisceral, liver-intestinal, or isolated intestinal. Anti-thymocyte globulin induction was given to all recipients, followed by tacrolimus and steroids for around three years. Regarding the study as a whole: Allografts of one patient group, those with graft-donor T cell macrochimerism, had high graft-versus-host to host-versus-graft clonal ratios. GvH clones turned up in recipient marrow; some had shown up first in ileum or blood.

With regard to this clone: Its antigen is as yet unknown.

Clones were sequenced by immunoSEQ multiplex PCR, and TCRdb holds only the in-frame ones, with some missing. The sample includes roughly 90,000 clones, less than 90% of them seen just once. Trimming pared 1 base from V and 3 bases from J, leaving 7 bases between. Germline-derived CDR1 and CDR2 are SGHNT and YYREEE (reference sequence). The CDR3 consists of 13 residues. The sequence was collected from a human donor who was the organ donor for an intestinal transplant. The rearrangement links TRBV5-4 to TRBJ1-1; no reliable D call. The input for sequencing was unstimulated CD4+ T cells sorted from spleen or lymph node cells, taken before transplant. This CDR3 is CASSLTADTEAFF. The CDR3 DNA is TGTGCCAGCAGCTTGACGGCGGACACTGAAGCTTTCTTT.